This note documents a single TCR beta chain sequence. Its antigen is undetermined. A multiplex PCR was run with 60 Vbeta primers and 13 Jbeta primers. TCRdb's table, derived via immunoSEQ multiplex PCR, lists solely in-frame clones and lacks some. The repertoire has 97,000 or so clones, less than 85% of them found once; the top ten carry 2% to 3%. This CDR3 spans 15 amino acids. Germline CDR1 is MNHEY and CDR2 is SMNVEV (reference sequence). V was pared by 2 bases and J by 7 bases, with 14 bases between. This record belongs to a study of cytomegalovirus exposure and HLA in healthy donors. Study conclusions and caveats: The authors confirmed in vitro that three CMV-associated chains were specific for CMV antigens.

The specimen was PBMCs. This sequence was found in a man aged 35 to 55 in good health and CMV-seronegative. This chain uses TRBV27 with TRBJ1-4; no firm D call. The CDR3 is CASSLRPGNREKLFF. Written as DNA, the CDR3 is TGTGCCAGCAGTTTAAGGCCCGGGAACCGTGAAAAACTGTTTTTT.